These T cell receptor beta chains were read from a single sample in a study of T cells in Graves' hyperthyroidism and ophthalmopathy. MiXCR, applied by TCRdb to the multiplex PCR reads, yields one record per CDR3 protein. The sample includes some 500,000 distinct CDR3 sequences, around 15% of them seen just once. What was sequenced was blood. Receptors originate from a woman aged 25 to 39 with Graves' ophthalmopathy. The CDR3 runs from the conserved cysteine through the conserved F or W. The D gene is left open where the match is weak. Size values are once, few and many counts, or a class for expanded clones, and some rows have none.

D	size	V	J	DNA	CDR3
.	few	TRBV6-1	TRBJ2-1	TGTGCCAGCAGCAGTAGGGTGGTCTCCTACAATGAGCAGTTCTTC	CASSSRVVSYNEQFF
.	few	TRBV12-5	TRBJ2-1	TGTGCTAGTGGTTTGGGGTACAATGAGCAGTTCTTC	CASGLGYNEQFF
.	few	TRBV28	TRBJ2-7	TGTGCCAGCAGCCCAAGACAGCCGCAGCAGTACTTC	CASSPRQPQQYF
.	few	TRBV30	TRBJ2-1	TGTGCCTGGAGCTACATGGGGAATGAGCAGTTCTTC	CAWSYMGNEQFF
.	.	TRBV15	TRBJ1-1	TGTGCCACCAGCATTGCAGGAAGCACTGAAGCTTTCTTT	CATSIAGSTEAFF
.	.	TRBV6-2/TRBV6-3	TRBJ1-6	TGTGCCAGCAGTTCGGAGGGGCTAGGTTCACCCCTCCACTTT	CASSSEGLGSPLHF
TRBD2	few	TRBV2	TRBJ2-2	TGTGCCAGCAGGACCCCGGGGGGGCTGAACACCGGGGAGCTGTTTTTT	CASRTPGGLNTGELFF
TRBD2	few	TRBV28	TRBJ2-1	TGTGCCAGCAGTCCCTCTAGCGGGAGGGCCTTCCGGCGGAATGAGCAGTTCTTC	CASSPSSGRAFRRNEQFF
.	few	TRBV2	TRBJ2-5	TGTGCCAGCAGTGAAGATCAAGGGACACCGGATAGGGAGACCCAGTACTTC	CASSEDQGTPDRETQYF
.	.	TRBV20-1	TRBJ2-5	TGCAGTGCTAGAGAGATTTTGGGCAACCCTCAAGAGACCCAGTACTTC	CSAREILGNPQETQYF
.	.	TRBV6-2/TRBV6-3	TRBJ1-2	TGTGCCAGCAGTCCCCCCGAGAGACCGGATGGCTACACCTTC	CASSPPERPDGYTF
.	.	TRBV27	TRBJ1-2	TGTGCCAGCAGTTTAATACCGAACTATGGCTACACCTTC	CASSLIPNYGYTF
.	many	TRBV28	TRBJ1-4	TGTGCCAGCAGCCTCAAAAGACATCTCCCCGGGGAAAAACTGTTTTTT	CASSLKRHLPGEKLFF
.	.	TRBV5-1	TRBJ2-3	TGCGCCAGCAGCCCAGAGACTAAATTCGGAGATACGCAGTATTTT	CASSPETKFGDTQYF
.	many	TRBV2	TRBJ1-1	TGTGCCAGCAGAGGACTGTTGGGTACTGAAGCTTTCTTT	CASRGLLGTEAFF
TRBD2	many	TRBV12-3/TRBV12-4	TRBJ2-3	TGTGCCAGCAGTTCCGGACTAGGAACAGATACGCAGTATTTT	CASSSGLGTDTQYF
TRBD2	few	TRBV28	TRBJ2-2	TGTGCCAGCAGTTTACAGGGACTAGCGGACACCGGGGAGCTGTTTTTT	CASSLQGLADTGELFF
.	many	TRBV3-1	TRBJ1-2	TGTGCCAGCAGCCAAGACCCTACAACATTTGGCTACACCTTC	CASSQDPTTFGYTF
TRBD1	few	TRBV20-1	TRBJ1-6	TGCAGTGCTAGAGATCGGGGACAGGGGATGTCACCCCTCCACTTT	CSARDRGQGMSPLHF
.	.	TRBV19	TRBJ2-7	TGTGCCAGTAGTATTTCCAAGACCTACGAGCAGTACTTC	CASSISKTYEQYF
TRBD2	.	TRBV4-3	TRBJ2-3	TGCGCCAGCAGCCAATGGGGTACTAGCGGGAGGGTGAGGACAGATACGCAGTATTTT	CASSQWGTSGRVRTDTQYF
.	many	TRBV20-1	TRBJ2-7	TGCAGTGCTAGAGATGAGCGGAGTAGCTCCTACGAGCAGTACTTC	CSARDERSSSYEQYF
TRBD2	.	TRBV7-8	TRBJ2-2	TGTGCCAGCAGCTTAGTGCGAAGAAGCGGGAGTGGAACCGGGGAGCTGTTTTTT	CASSLVRRSGSGTGELFF
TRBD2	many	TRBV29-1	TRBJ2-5	TGCAGCGTTGGGACTAGTGTAGAGACCCAGTACTTC	CSVGTSVETQYF
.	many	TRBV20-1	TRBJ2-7	TGCAGTGCCGAACCCTCGCACCTCGAGCAGTACTTC	CSAEPSHLEQYF
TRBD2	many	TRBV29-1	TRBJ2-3	TGCAGCGTCCCCGGACTAGCGGTTAGCACAGATACGCAGTATTTT	CSVPGLAVSTDTQYF
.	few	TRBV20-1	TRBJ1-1	TGCAGTGCGGCGACACCTGCCAACACTGAAGCTTTCTTT	CSAATPANTEAFF
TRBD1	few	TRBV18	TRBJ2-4	TGTGCCAGCTCACCCCCCCATGGGACAGGGGGCGGCATTCAGTACTTC	CASSPPHGTGGGIQYF
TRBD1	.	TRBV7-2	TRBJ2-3	TGTGCCAGCAGCCCCCGGACAGGACGCGATACGCAGTATTTT	CASSPRTGRDTQYF
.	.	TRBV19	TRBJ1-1	TGTGCCAGTAGTATCAAGTCGTTTGGCACTGAAGCTTTCTTT	CASSIKSFGTEAFF
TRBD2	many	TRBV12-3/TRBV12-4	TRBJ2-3	TGTGCCAGCAGCCACCCGCCAGCGGGGGGGACAGATACGCAGTATTTT	CASSHPPAGGTDTQYF
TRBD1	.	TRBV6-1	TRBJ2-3	TGTGCCAGCAGTGATGGGACAGGCGCAGATACGCAGTATTTT	CASSDGTGADTQYF
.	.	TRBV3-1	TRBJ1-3	TGTGCCAGCAGCCCGGCCGGGCCATCCTCTGGAAACACCATATATTTT	CASSPAGPSSGNTIYF
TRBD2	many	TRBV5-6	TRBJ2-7	TGTGCCAGCAGCTTGTCCTGGCGGGAGCTATCCTACGAGCAGTACTTC	CASSLSWRELSYEQYF
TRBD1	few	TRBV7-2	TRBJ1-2	TGTGCCAGCAGCTACGGGGACAGGGTTCACTATGGCTACACCTTC	CASSYGDRVHYGYTF
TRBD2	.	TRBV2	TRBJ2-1	TGTGCCAGCAGTCAAACTAGCGGGAGTTGGGGGAATGAGCAGTTCTTC	CASSQTSGSWGNEQFF
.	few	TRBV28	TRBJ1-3	TGTGCCAGCAGTCCCTATAAAGGGAAAAGGGGGACGGACGATTTGAGGGGAAACACCATATATTTT	CASSPYKGKRGTDDLRGNTIYF
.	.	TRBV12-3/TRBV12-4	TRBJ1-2	TGTGCCAGCACTCGGGCCCTAGGCGGCTACACCTTC	CASTRALGGYTF
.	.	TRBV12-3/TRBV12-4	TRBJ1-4	TGTGCCAGCAGTCACGAGGGGGTAACTAATGAAAAACTGTTTTTT	CASSHEGVTNEKLFF
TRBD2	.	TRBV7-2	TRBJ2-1	TGTGCCAGCAGCACCTCTAGCGGGAGGGGCAATGAGCAGTTCTTC	CASSTSSGRGNEQFF
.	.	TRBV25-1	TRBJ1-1	TGTGCCAGCAGTGAATCGAAGGCGTTGAACACTGAAGCTTTCTTT	CASSESKALNTEAFF
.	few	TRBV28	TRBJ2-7	TGTGCCAGCGGAGGAGGGGACAGGGCCAAAAGCGGGAGTTTCTACGAGCAGTACTTC	CASGGGDRAKSGSFYEQYF
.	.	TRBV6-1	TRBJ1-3	TGTGCCAGCAGGAGACAGGCGGCGGCGGTCGGAAACACCATATATTTT	CASRRQAAAVGNTIYF
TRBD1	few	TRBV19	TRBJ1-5	TGTGCCAGTAGTCGACGACAGGGTAATAGCAATCAGCCCCAGCATTTT	CASSRRQGNSNQPQHF
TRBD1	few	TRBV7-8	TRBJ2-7	TGTGCCAGCAGCTTAGTACAGGGGGGACCAAACTCCTACGAGCAGTACTTC	CASSLVQGGPNSYEQYF
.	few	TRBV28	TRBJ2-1	TGTGCCAGCAGTTTCTGGCGGTCCTACAATGAGCAGTTCTTC	CASSFWRSYNEQFF
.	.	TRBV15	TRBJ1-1	TGTGCCACCAGCAGAGATTCTTGGACAGCGAACACTGAAGCTTTCTTT	CATSRDSWTANTEAFF
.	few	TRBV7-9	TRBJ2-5	TGTGCCAGCAGCTCCTCACTAGTATGGGAGACCCAGTACTTC	CASSSSLVWETQYF
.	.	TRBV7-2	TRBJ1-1	TGTGCCAGCAGCTTTATTCCGGCGCAGCTTATGAACACTGAAGCTTTCTTT	CASSFIPAQLMNTEAFF
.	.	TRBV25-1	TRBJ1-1	TGTGCCAGCAGTGAGGGTTCGGTAGGAAAGAACACTGAAGCTTTCTTT	CASSEGSVGKNTEAFF
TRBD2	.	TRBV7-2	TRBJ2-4	TGTGCCAGCAGCTTAGCGCGCGGGAGTACTAACATTCAGTACTTC	CASSLARGSTNIQYF
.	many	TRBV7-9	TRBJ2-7	TGTGCCAGCAGCCGTCCGGGGCCCTACTACGAGCAGTACTTC	CASSRPGPYYEQYF